Listed below are T cell receptor beta chains from one sample, sequenced in a study of cytomegalovirus exposure and HLA in healthy donors. TCRdb keeps only in-frame clones here, not all; method: immunoSEQ multiplex PCR. Of approximately 300,000 clones detected, just over 85% appear once; the ten largest clones hold under 0.85%. Sequencing was done on a sample of PBMCs. These TCRs come from a woman between 18 and 29 years old in good health and CMV-seronegative. Each CDR3 is given with its conserved first and last residue. Each record gives: J gene, clone size, D gene, V gene, CDR3 DNA, CDR3 protein. D genes are given only for firm matches. The size of a clone is reported for some rows only, either as once, few or many, or as a class for expanded clones.

TRBJ2-5 . . TRBV6-5 TGTGCCAGCAGTGGGTTGGCGGATCACCAAGAGACCCAGTACTTC CASSGLADHQETQYF
TRBJ1-1 . . TRBV7-9 TGTGCCAGCAGTTCGAGGCTGACCAGCAACACTGAAGCTTTCTTT CASSSRLTSNTEAFF
TRBJ2-1 . TRBD1 TRBV18 TGTGCCAGCTCGGCCGGGACAGGCTACAATGAGCAGTTCTTC CASSAGTGYNEQFF
TRBJ2-1 . . TRBV7-9 TGTGCCAGCAGCTCCGGGAGTGGCAATGAGCAGTTCTTC CASSSGSGNEQFF
TRBJ2-2 few . TRBV7-9 TGTGCCAGCAGCTTAGCGGCACGCTCTAGGACCGGGGAGCTGTTTTTT CASSLAARSRTGELFF
TRBJ1-4 . TRBD1 TRBV6-5 TGTGCCAGCAGTTACGGACAGGGGGCAGGGGAAAAACTGTTTTTT CASSYGQGAGEKLFF
TRBJ2-3 . . TRBV9 TGTGCCAGCAGCGTAAGTGGTTACGGGCGGGTCAGCACAGATACGCAGTATTTT CASSVSGYGRVSTDTQYF
TRBJ1-1 once TRBD1 TRBV19 TGTGCCAGTAGTTCACAGGGGGCCGGGAAGACTGAAGCTTTCTTT CASSSQGAGKTEAFF
TRBJ2-7 . . TRBV29-1 TGCAGCGTTGCTACCCGGTTAGCGGTGGCCTACGAGCAGTACTTC CSVATRLAVAYEQYF
TRBJ2-1 . TRBD2 TRBV18 TGTGCCAGCTCACCACCGGGGGGGGGAGGGATCTACAATGAGCAGTTCTTC CASSPPGGGGIYNEQFF
TRBJ2-7 . . TRBV5-1 TGCGCCAGCAGCTTGGCCGAGGAGCAGTACTTC CASSLAEEQYF
TRBJ1-5 few TRBD1 TRBV7-8 TGTGCCAGCAGCGCCGGGACAGGGGGGCCGCCCCAGCATTTT CASSAGTGGPPQHF
TRBJ2-3 . TRBD1 TRBV5-8 TGTGCCAGCTTATTGGACAGGGGAGGGTCGCTGGGAGATACGCAGTATTTT CASLLDRGGSLGDTQYF
TRBJ2-1 . . TRBV7-2 TGTGCCAGCAGCGGGCGGGGTAACTCCTACAATGAGCAGTTCTTC CASSGRGNSYNEQFF
TRBJ2-7 . TRBD2 TRBV6-5 TGTGCCAGCAGGGCCCTTAGCGGGGGCTACGAGCAGTACTTC CASRALSGGYEQYF
TRBJ2-7 . TRBD1 TRBV6-1 TGTGCCAGCAGTGAGCCGGGACAGGGGTCCTACGAGCAGTACTTC CASSEPGQGSYEQYF
TRBJ1-5 . TRBD1 TRBV28 TGTGCCAGCAGTTTCCCGGGACAGGGGAATCAGCCCCAGCATTTT CASSFPGQGNQPQHF
TRBJ2-1 . . TRBV4-2 TGTGCCAGCAGCCAAGATCTTGATGAGCAGTTCTTC CASSQDLDEQFF
TRBJ1-1 . . TRBV4-1 TGCGCCAGCAGCCAGGGCCCAGGGCGGGGGAACACTGAAGCTTTCTTT CASSQGPGRGNTEAFF
TRBJ2-5 . TRBD2 TRBV4-3 TGCGCCAGCAGCCAAGTCTATCTAGCGGGAGGAGAGACCCAGTACTTC CASSQVYLAGGETQYF
TRBJ2-3 . . TRBV15 TGTGCCACCAGCAGCCACACAGATACGCAGTATTTT CATSSHTDTQYF
TRBJ1-1 . TRBD1 TRBV13 TGTGCCAGCAGCTTAGAGACCGGGACAGGGTTTGACACTGAAGCTTTCTTT CASSLETGTGFDTEAFF
TRBJ1-5 few . TRBV19 TGTGCCAGTAGTACCGTCGAGAACCAGCCCCAGCATTTT CASSTVENQPQHF
TRBJ2-3 once . TRBV28 TGTGCCAGCAGTCCCGGGACAATTACCACAGATACGCAGTATTTT CASSPGTITTDTQYF
TRBJ1-2 . . TRBV7-6 TGTGCCAGCAGCTTAGTGGCAGGGCCATACACCTTC CASSLVAGPYTF
TRBJ2-7 . . TRBV28 TGTGCCAGCAGTTTAACGCAGAGGACTGCCGAGCAGTACTTC CASSLTQRTAEQYF
TRBJ1-1 . . TRBV29-1 TGCAGCGTTGAAGCGCAGGGAAGAGACAACACTGAAGCTTTCTTT CSVEAQGRDNTEAFF
TRBJ2-1 . . TRBV5-1 TGCGCCAGCAGCTTAGCGGGTGCGTACAATGAGCAGTTCTTC CASSLAGAYNEQFF
TRBJ2-7 . . TRBV7-8 TGTGCCAGCAGCTTAGAGCGGGGGACAGTAGGCTTTTACGAGCAGTACTTC CASSLERGTVGFYEQYF
TRBJ2-7 few . TRBV6-5 TGTGCCAGCAGTTACCCGCAGTCCTACGAGCAGTACTTC CASSYPQSYEQYF
TRBJ2-3 . . TRBV6-5 TGTGCCAGCAGTCCTACAGGGACCACAGATACGCAGTATTTT CASSPTGTTDTQYF
TRBJ1-2 . . TRBV5-1 TGCGCCAGCAGCTTGACGGCAGGGAACTATGGCTACACCTTC CASSLTAGNYGYTF
TRBJ2-7 few . TRBV30 TGTGCCCCGACTCGGAACTACGAGCAGTACTTC CAPTRNYEQYF
TRBJ2-1 . TRBD2 TRBV7-6 TGTGCCAGCAGCTTAGGCAGCGGGAGGGCAGGTGAGCAGTTCTTC CASSLGSGRAGEQFF
TRBJ2-7 . TRBD1 TRBV7-9 TGTGCCAGCAGCCTCAGGGGGCGTAACCACGAGCAGTACTTC CASSLRGRNHEQYF
TRBJ2-7 . TRBD1 TRBV4-3 TGCGCCAGCAGCCAAGATCGGCTGGGACAGGGGGCCCGCGTCTACGAGCAGTACTTC CASSQDRLGQGARVYEQYF
TRBJ2-3 . TRBD2 TRBV9 TGTGCCAGCAGCGTAACTAGCGGGGATTTCACAGATACGCAGTATTTT CASSVTSGDFTDTQYF
TRBJ2-7 . TRBD1 TRBV2 TGTGCCAGCAGAGACGGACAGGGGGGGGACCCGAACTACGAGCAGTACTTC CASRDGQGGDPNYEQYF
TRBJ1-2 . TRBD1 TRBV28 TGTGCCAGCAGTACCTGGGGGACAGGGTGGTATGGCTACACCTTC CASSTWGTGWYGYTF
TRBJ2-1 . . TRBV13 TGTGCCAGCAGCTCGAACCAGGGGCGGATGAACAATGAGCAGTTCTTC CASSSNQGRMNNEQFF
TRBJ2-1 . TRBD2 TRBV13 TGTGCCAGCAGCCGGCCTAGCGGGGCCGAGGACGGTGAGCAGTTCTTC CASSRPSGAEDGEQFF
TRBJ1-3 . . TRBV5-1 TGCGCCAGCAGCATACGCGACATCTACTCTGGAAACACCATATATTTT CASSIRDIYSGNTIYF
TRBJ2-1 . . TRBV6-5 TGTGCCAGCAGTCCTAGTCCCCAGGGGTATAGTGAGCAGTTCTTC CASSPSPQGYSEQFF
TRBJ1-1 . TRBD1 TRBV13 TGTGCCAGCAGCCCACGGGACAGCCCTGAAGCTTTCTTT CASSPRDSPEAFF
TRBJ2-7 . TRBD1 TRBV7-9 TGTGCCAGCAGCCACCGGGGGACAGGGGATTACGAGCAGTACTTC CASSHRGTGDYEQYF